Described below is a single TCR beta chain sequence and its context. The germline V gene has CDR1 LNHNV and CDR2 YYDKDF (reference sequence). V gave up 0 bases and J gave up 3 bases, with 7 bases separating them. The CDR3 loop spans 14 amino acids. This entry is derived from a study of OX40 agonist ivuxolimab in advanced cancers. Here immunoSEQ multiplex PCR was the method, and the copy in TCRdb shows in-frame clones only, minus some. The table has 40,000 to 50,000 clones, roughly 90% seen once. The sample here was CD4+ or CD8+ T cells sorted from blood, taken in a trial of the OX40 agonist ivuxolimab. This sequence was found in an adult with an advanced solid tumor such as melanoma, head and neck, liver or kidney cancer. The chain has TRBV15 and TRBJ2-3; no definite D call. In DNA form, the CDR3 reads TGTGCCACCAGCAGAGATCTGAGAACAGATACGCAGTATTTT. Its translation: CATSRDLRTDTQYF. Together with reference TRBV15 and TRBJ2-3, the CDR3 gives the full variable domain: DAMVIQNPRYQVTQFGKPVTLSCSQTLNHNVMYWYQQKSSQAPKLLFHYYDKDFNNEADTPDNFQSRRPNTSFCFLDIRSPGLGDTAMYLCATSRDLRTDTQYFGPGTRLTVL.